The source of this TCR beta chain is a study of T cells in Graves' hyperthyroidism and ophthalmopathy. Overall study findings and caveats: Within blood appeared most thyroid clonotypes that had expanded above 0.001.

This clonotype was observed at least ten times. What it binds is not known. The CDR3 regions of TCR beta were amplified from RNA transcripts. The HTBI primer set served for first-round RT-PCR of the TCR CDR3. TCRdb itself ran the multiplex PCR reads through MiXCR, one entry per CDR3 protein. The sample lists fewer than 500,000 distinct CDR3 sequences; about 13% were seen once. The V end lost 2 bases, the J end lost 6 bases, and 19 bases lay between the germline ends. The CDR3 loop spans 15 amino acids. Germline CDR1 reads DFQATT; CDR2 reads SNEGSKA (reference sequence). Patients were aged 18 to 65, had disease duration under 2 months, and had newly diagnosed hyperthyroidism. Exclusion criteria comprised uncontrolled infection, other autoimmune disease, pregnancy or lactation.

This clonotype was sampled from a man aged 30 to 45 with Graves' hyperthyroidism that later progressed to Graves' ophthalmopathy. The chain has TRBV20-1 and TRBJ1-2; TRBD1 is a possible D gene (6 bases). The sequencing sample was made of blood. The CDR3 DNA follows: TGCAGTGCTAGATCGACAGGTGGAAGGGGAGATGGCTACACCTTC. Translation: CSARSTGGRGDGYTF.